The 17 T cell receptor beta chains listed next were all sequenced from one sample in a study of T-cell memory formation after mild COVID-19. TCRdb reanalysed the 5' RACE reads using MiXCR and keeps one entry per CDR3 protein. This sample yields some 320,000 distinct CDR3 sequences, of which roughly an eighth are seen a single time; roughly 21% belongs to the top ten. Sequencing was performed on PBMCs or a T cell subset sorted from them (not recorded which). These TCRs come from a man aged 18 to 35 who had mild COVID-19 (a few samples of this study predate the infection). Cell type and time point are not known.

The rearrangement links TRBV6-5 to TRBJ1-1; D is unresolved. CDR3 size: 14 residues. From germline, CDR1 is MNHEY and CDR2 SVGAGI. The V and J ends lost 6 bases and 0 bases respectively, with 11 bases between them. CDR3: CASSLIDMNTEAFF. DNA of the CDR3: TGTGCCAGCAGCTTAATTGACATGAACACTGAAGCTTTCTTT.

The chain couples TRBV4-2 to TRBJ2-2, with 7 bases aligning to TRBD2. CDR1 is LGHNA, CDR2 YNFKEQ, per germline. The trim removed 0 bases at V and 0 bases at J, leaving 13 bases unmatched. This CDR3 is 20 amino acids long. CDR3: CASSQDQRIGAGANTGELFF. Here the CDR3 DNA reads TGTGCCAGCAGCCAAGATCAGCGAATTGGGGCGGGGGCGAACACCGGGGAGCTGTTTTTT.

Many counts were recorded for this clonotype. The V gene is TRBV7-9, the J gene TRBJ2-7; no firm D call. V gave up 5 bases and J gave up 5 bases, with 10 bases separating them. The CDR3 is made up of 12 amino acids. Germline CDR1 reads SEHNR; CDR2 reads FQNEAQ (reference sequence). The CDR3 DNA reads as TGTGCCAGCAGCCTGACTCAGGACGAGCAGTACTTC. It is translated as CASSLTQDEQYF.

This clonotype was recorded a few times. The chain has TRBV11-2 and TRBJ2-6, with D possibly matching TRBD2 (5 bases). V was cut by 4 bases and J by 2 bases, with 9 bases left in between. Germline-derived CDR1 and CDR2 are SGHAT and FQNNGV. The length of the CDR3 is 15 residues. CDR3 DNA sequence: TGTGCCAGCAGCTATGAGGGTGCTGGGGCCAACGTCCTGACTTTC. It codes for CASSYEGAGANVLTF. The entire variable domain, with the rest obtained from reference TRBV11-2 and TRBJ2-6, is as follows: EAGVAQSPRYKIIEKRQSVAFWCNPISGHATLYWYQQILGQGPKLLIQFQNNGVVDDSQLPKDRFSAERLKGVDSTLKIQPAKLEDSAVYLCASSYEGAGANVLTFGAGSRLTVL.

Written as DNA, the CDR3 is TGCAGTGCGGGCCTGTCGGCAGAGGGCGATGAGCAGTTCTTC. Translation gives CSAGLSAEGDEQFF. This sequence joins TRBV20-1 and TRBJ2-1, with D perhaps TRBD2 (5 bases). Trimming stripped 6 bases from V and 8 bases from J, with 20 bases between. Germline V gene lookup returns CDR1 DFQATT and CDR2 SNEGSKA (reference sequence). The CDR3 has 14 residues.

The chain combines TRBV5-1 with TRBJ1-1; D is perhaps TRBD1 (5 bases). Trimming pared 1 base from V and 0 bases from J, leaving 7 bases between. This CDR3 is 14 amino acids long. Per the germline V gene, CDR1 is SGHRS and CDR2 is YFSETQ. For the CDR3, the DNA is TGCGCCAGCAGCTTGACACAGGTGAACACTGAAGCTTTCTTT. Translated: CASSLTQVNTEAFF.

This chain uses TRBV4-1 with TRBJ2-2; D remains ambiguous. This CDR3 contains 16 residues. Germline CDR1 reads MGHRA; CDR2 reads YSYEKL. V was shortened by 4 bases and J by 1 base, with 13 bases between the two germline ends. The CDR3 protein is CASSPLDTLNTGELFF. CDR3 sequence (DNA): TGCGCCAGCAGCCCCCTCGACACCTTGAACACCGGGGAGCTGTTTTTT.

This chain links TRBV12-3 or TRBV12-4 with TRBJ2-7; D tentatively reads TRBD1 or TRBD2 (6 bases each). The CDR3 sequence is 15 residues long. Trimming cost V 3 bases and J 8 bases, with 20 bases left between them. CDR3 in amino acids: CASSLVGGLVSQQYF. The CDR3 DNA is TGTGCCAGCAGTTTGGTTGGGGGGCTGGTTTCCCAGCAGTACTTC.

The rearrangement joins TRBV5-1 to TRBJ2-3; 8 bases line up with TRBD2. Unmatched junction bases numbered 10, after V lost 4 bases and J lost 3 bases. The germline gives CDR1 SGHRS, CDR2 YFSETQ. CDR3 length: 16 amino acids. CDR3 coding DNA: TGCGCCAGCAGCCAAGCCCGGGGGGGCGGGACAGATACGCAGTATTTT. Protein product: CASSQARGGGTDTQYF.

CDR3 sequence (DNA): TGCGCCAGCAGCCTGGGCGGGGTGCAGGGAGAAGATTCCTACAATGAGCAGTTCTTC. This translates into CASSLGGVQGEDSYNEQFF. The genes are TRBV5-1 and TRBJ2-1, with D possibly TRBD2 on 6 matching bases. V gave up 4 bases and J gave up 1 base, with 24 bases separating them. In germline, CDR1 is SGHRS, CDR2 YFSETQ. The CDR3 spans 19 residues.

The V call is TRBV11-2, the J call TRBJ2-7; D is undetermined. Trimming took off 4 bases at V and 1 base at J, with 8 bases between the two ends. Germline V CDR1 and CDR2: SGHAT, FQNNGV. CDR3 length: 13 residues. The CDR3 loop reads CASSWPNSYEQYV. The CDR3 bases are TGTGCCAGCAGCTGGCCAAATTCCTACGAGCAGTACGTC.

This clonotype occurred a few times. In DNA form, the CDR3 reads TGTGCCAGCGGGACGACACCCGCGAACACCGGGGAGCTGTTTTTT. Translated, it gives CASGTTPANTGELFF. V and J are TRBV18 and TRBJ2-2, with D perhaps matching TRBD1 or TRBD2 (5 bases each). This CDR3 comprises 15 residues. The germline CDR1 and CDR2 sequences are KGHSH and LQKENI. With 8 bases removed from V and 0 bases from J, the gap between germline ends came to 13 bases.

This clonotype was seen a handful of times. V and J are TRBV11-2 and TRBJ2-7, with D possibly being TRBD1 (6 bases). The CDR3 length is 14 residues. Germline V gene sequence: CDR1 SGHAT, CDR2 FQNNGV. V lost 5 bases, J lost 3 bases, and 14 bases lay in between. CDR3 region: CASSPWTVLYEQYV. The CDR3 nucleotides read TGTGCCAGCAGCCCCTGGACAGTTCTCTACGAGCAGTACGTC.

This clonotype was recorded a few times. The genes are TRBV5-1 and TRBJ1-4; 11 bases match TRBD1. The germline CDR1 and CDR2 sequences are SGHRS and YFSETQ. The CDR3 consists of 16 residues. V lost 4 bases and J lost 4; bases outside the gene matches: 6. The CDR3 reads CASSVGTGGYNEKLFF. For the CDR3, the DNA is TGCGCCAGCAGCGTCGGGACAGGGGGTTATAATGAAAAACTGTTTTTT.

This clonotype was seen more than once but under ten times. The chain joins TRBV5-1 to TRBJ2-1; 9 positions agree with TRBD2. The CDR3 totals 16 residues. Germline CDR1 SGHRS, CDR2 YFSETQ. V was clipped by 4 bases and J by 3 bases; unmatched bases: 8. The CDR3 protein is CASSAQTSGHYNEQFF. In DNA form, the CDR3 reads TGCGCCAGCAGCGCGCAAACTAGCGGGCACTACAATGAGCAGTTCTTC.

This clonotype was picked up a small number of times. This chain joins TRBV18 and TRBJ2-1; no clear D gene. Looked up from germline, CDR1 is KGHSH and CDR2 is LQKENI. V shed 4 bases and J shed 3 bases, with 7 bases lying between them. The CDR3 has 13 amino acids. The CDR3 DNA follows: TGTGCCAGCTCACGGGTCGGCTACAATGAGCAGTTCTTC. Translated, it gives CASSRVGYNEQFF.

This clonotype has a handful of counts. This sequence joins TRBV7-2 and TRBJ1-2; 7 nucleotides line up with TRBD1. V shed 0 bases, J shed 8 bases, and the junction held 6 bases outside the gene matches. Germline assignment: CDR1 SGHTA and CDR2 FQGNSA. The CDR3 has 14 amino acids. The CDR3 nucleotides read TGTGCCAGCAGCTTAGCCTCAGGGACAGCGGGCTACACCTTC. It encodes CASSLASGTAGYTF. The whole variable domain, remainder taken from reference TRBV7-2 and TRBJ1-2, is GAGVSQSPSNKVTEKGKDVELRCDPISGHTALYWYRQSLGQGLEFLIYFQGNSAPDKSGLPSDRFSAERTGGSVSTLTIQRTQQEDSAVYLCASSLASGTAGYTFGSGTRLTVV.